This T cell receptor beta chain stems from a study of blood T cell repertoires in COVID-19. This CDR3 has 13 residues. Germline-derived CDR1 and CDR2 are SGHTA and FQGTGA. Between the trimmed V and J ends, which lost 4 bases and 6 bases, there was a span of 12 bases. Libraries were prepared by immunoSEQ multiplex PCR; TCRdb keeps only in-frame clonotypes and omits some of them. The sample consists of a few hundred thousand clones, around 85% of them appearing once. The chain is built from TRBV7-3 and TRBJ1-2; D is undetermined. This TCR derives from a man aged 35 to 55 who had recovered from COVID-19. Sequencing was carried out using PBMCs or T cells enriched from blood (not recorded which). The CDR3 sequence: CASSSIPGNGYTF. In DNA form, the CDR3 reads TGTGCCAGCAGCTCCATCCCGGGGAATGGCTACACCTTC.